One and the same sample provided the 19 T cell receptor beta chains below, sequenced in a study of shared clonotypes between healthy human individuals. Profiled with immunoSEQ multiplex PCR; TCRdb holds only in-frame clones, not every one. The sample includes approximately 980,000 clones, 70% to 85% of them seen just once. The sample comprised memory CD4+ T cells sorted from blood. The subset: CD45RA-negative fraction. The receptors come from a man younger than 35 in good health.

The V gene is TRBV7-9, the J gene TRBJ2-5; 7 bases are a match to TRBD1. The CDR3 contains 15 residues. Germline-derived CDR1 and CDR2 are SEHNR and FQNEAQ (reference sequence). With 1 base clipped from V and 2 bases from J, the junction kept 4 bases outside the gene matches. In DNA form, the CDR3 reads TGTGCCAGCAGCTTAGGAGACAGGGAACAAGAGACCCAGTACTTC. Translating gives CASSLGDREQETQYF.

Worth noting for this clone: This could be a read error, since a much larger clone is one nucleotide away. J is TRBJ2-3 and V is TRBV7-9, with D unresolved. The CDR3 is 12 residues long. Trimming shortened V by 1 base and J by 6 bases, and 5 bases separated the two germline ends. Per germline, CDR1 SEHNR and CDR2 FQNEAQ (reference sequence). The CDR3: CASSLVADTQYF. The CDR3 DNA sequence: TGTGCCAGCAGCTTAGTGGCGGATACGCAGTATTTT.

The chain joins TRBV5-1 to TRBJ1-5; TRBD1 matches 7 bases. The CDR3 totals 19 residues. Germline V gene sequence: CDR1 SGHRS, CDR2 YFSETQ. The junction had 14 bases not matched to a gene; V was cut back by 2 bases and J by 0 bases. The CDR3 protein is CASSFALFSRDSSNQPQHF. CDR3 nucleotides: TGCGCCAGCAGCTTTGCCCTCTTTTCCCGGGACAGTAGCAATCAGCCCCAGCATTTT.

The chain couples TRBV5-6 to TRBJ2-7; 9 bases align to TRBD1. V dropped 1 base and J dropped 4; count of bases not matched to a gene: 12. Per the germline V gene, CDR1 is SGHDT and CDR2 is YYEEEE. The CDR3 consists of 17 residues. CDR3 sequence reads: CASSLMVGTGGVYEQYF. Written as DNA, the CDR3 is TGTGCCAGCAGCTTGATGGTCGGTACAGGGGGCGTTTACGAGCAGTACTTC. Based on the CDR3 plus reference TRBV5-6 and TRBJ2-7, the full variable domain is DAGVTQSPTHLIKTRGQQVTLRCSPKSGHDTVSWYQQALGQGPQFIFQYYEEEERQRGNFPDRFSGHQFPNYSSELNVNALLLGDSALYLCASSLMVGTGGVYEQYFGPGTRLTVT.

This chain connects TRBV5-1 to TRBJ1-6; 7 bases fit TRBD1. The germline gives CDR1 SGHRS, CDR2 YFSETQ. The CDR3 runs to 16 residues. Losses at the gene ends were 2 bases for V and 3 bases for J; bases not matched to a gene: 5. CDR3 bases: TGCGCCAGCAGCTTTACTACAGGGGACTATAATTCACCCCTCCACTTT. It encodes CASSFTTGDYNSPLHF.

The chain carries TRBV6-5 and TRBJ2-7, with D perhaps matching TRBD1 (5 bases). Germline loops: CDR1 MNHEY, CDR2 SVGAGI. This CDR3 has 13 residues. The V and J ends lost 5 bases and 6 bases respectively, with 14 bases between them. The CDR3 nucleotides read TGTGCCAGCAGTAATACAGGAACTATCGAGCAGTACTTC. Its translation is CASSNTGTIEQYF.

The chain links TRBV11-2 to TRBJ1-1; tentatively, D is TRBD1 (6 bases). CDR3 size: 15 residues. Germline V gives CDR1 SGHAT, CDR2 FQNNGV. Trimming took 5 bases from V and 10 from J, leaving 23 bases between them. Here the CDR3 reads CASSRAGGSALGAFF. The CDR3 nucleotides read TGTGCCAGCAGCCGGGCTGGGGGCTCAGCTCTTGGAGCTTTCTTT.

The V gene is TRBV7-2, the J gene TRBJ2-7; tentative D call: TRBD2 (5 bases). V was pared by 5 bases and J by 7 bases, with 21 bases between. This CDR3 is built from 15 residues. Germline CDR1 SGHTA, CDR2 FQGNSA. CDR3 in DNA: TGTGCCAGCAGCCCGCAGGCGGACTCGGATAAGGAGCAGTACTTC. Translated: CASSPQADSDKEQYF. Together with reference TRBV7-2 and TRBJ2-7, the CDR3 gives the full variable domain: GAGVSQSPSNKVTEKGKDVELRCDPISGHTALYWYRQSLGQGLEFLIYFQGNSAPDKSGLPSDRFSAERTGGSVSTLTIQRTQQEDSAVYLCASSPQADSDKEQYFGPGTRLTVT.

The chain is built from TRBV2 and TRBJ2-5; no clear D gene. V lost 7 bases to trimming and J lost 1 base, with 13 bases between them. CDR3 length equals 14 residues. Germline loops: CDR1 SNHLY, CDR2 FYNNEI. Written as DNA, the CDR3 is TGTGCCAGCAACGTCAGGCGCGCCCAAGAGACCCAGTACTTC. Translation: CASNVRRAQETQYF.

The rearrangement uses TRBV6-5 and TRBJ1-2; a possible D gene is TRBD1 (5 bases). The CDR3 loop spans 12 amino acids. V lost 2 bases and J 5 bases, leaving 6 bases between the germline ends. The germline CDR1 and CDR2 sequences are MNHEY and SVGAGI. CDR3 region: CASSYKGYGYTF. The CDR3 nucleotides are TGTGCCAGCAGTTACAAGGGGTATGGCTACACCTTC.

A few counts support this clone. The rearrangement uses TRBV4-1 and TRBJ1-6; D not resolved. CDR3 length: 15 amino acids. Germline assignment: CDR1 MGHRA and CDR2 YSYEKL. The V gene lost 4 bases and the J gene lost 5 bases, with 12 bases spanning the gap. The CDR3 is CASSPTSTDNSPLHF. The CDR3 DNA reads as TGCGCCAGCAGCCCCACTTCGACGGATAATTCACCCCTCCACTTT.

The chain uses TRBV9 and TRBJ2-3; a weak D match, TRBD1 (6 bases). Germline V lookup: CDR1 SGDLS, CDR2 YYNGEE. The CDR3 has 15 residues. Between the trimmed V and J ends, which lost 6 bases and 1 base, there was a span of 15 bases. CDR3 sequence: CASTKAGARTDTQYF. DNA of the CDR3: TGTGCCAGCACGAAGGCAGGGGCTCGCACAGATACGCAGTATTTT.

The chain is built from TRBV18 and TRBJ2-5; tentative D call: TRBD1 (6 bases). Trimming left V 4 bases short and J 2 bases short, with 11 bases between. CDR1 is KGHSH, CDR2 LQKENI, per germline. This CDR3 has 14 amino acids. The DNA for the CDR3 is TGTGCCAGCTCACTACAGGGATGGCAAGAGACCCAGTACTTC. Translated, it gives CASSLQGWQETQYF.

The gene calls are TRBV18 and TRBJ2-7; TRBD1 matches 7 bases. The V gene end was trimmed by 5 bases and the J gene end by 5 bases; junction bases not matched to a gene: 6. Looked up from germline, CDR1 is KGHSH and CDR2 is LQKENI. This CDR3 region has 13 residues. As DNA, the CDR3 is TGTGCCAGCTCAACGACAGGGTTCAACGAGCAGTACTTC. Translating it yields CASSTTGFNEQYF.

The rearrangement joins TRBV7-9 to TRBJ2-1; D may correspond to TRBD1 or TRBD2 (5 bases each). Trimming removed 1 base from V and 12 bases from J, with 13 bases in between. The length of the CDR3 is 13 residues. The germline V gene has CDR1 SEHNR and CDR2 FQNEAQ (reference sequence). The CDR3 region has the DNA TGTGCCAGCAGCTTAGGAGGGACGGGACGGCAGTTCTTC. Amino acids: CASSLGGTGRQFF.

The rearrangement links TRBV12-2 to TRBJ2-7; TRBD2 is the table's D call and was not checked against the DNA. TRBV12-2 is noted as a pseudogene. The CDR3 consists of 16 residues. The CDR3 DNA reads TGTGCAAGTCGCCCTTTAGGAGGCGGGCCTTCCTACGAGCAGTACTTC. Residues: CASRPLGGGPSYEQYF.

The rearrangement links TRBV6-1 to TRBJ1-1, with TRBD1 identical over 7 bases. There are 15 residues in the CDR3. Germline V lookup: CDR1 MNHNS, CDR2 SASEGT. Trimming took 8 bases from V and 1 from J; bases not matched to a gene: 10. This CDR3 is CASFGGTAQNTEAFF. CDR3 DNA: TGTGCCAGCTTCGGGGGGACAGCACAGAACACTGAAGCTTTCTTT.

The chain employs TRBV2 and TRBJ2-2; possible D gene TRBD2, 6 bases. V was trimmed by 6 bases and J by 6 bases, leaving 8 bases between them. Germline assignment: CDR1 SNHLY and CDR2 FYNNEI. CDR3 length: 12 residues. DNA of the CDR3: TGTGCCAGCAGGGAGGGGTCCGGGGAGCTGTTTTTT. This codes for CASREGSGELFF.

The chain recombines TRBV7-2 with TRBJ2-3, with TRBD2 as a possible D gene (5 bases). CDR1 and CDR2 (germline): SGHTA, FQGNSA. Trimming removed 5 bases at V and 6 bases at J, with 15 bases between. The CDR3 extends over 14 amino acids. CDR3 DNA sequence: TGTGCCAGCAGCCAAGAGGGTTGGAGGGATACGCAGTATTTT. Translation gives CASSQEGWRDTQYF. The whole variable domain, remainder taken from reference TRBV7-2 and TRBJ2-3, is GAGVSQSPSNKVTEKGKDVELRCDPISGHTALYWYRQSLGQGLEFLIYFQGNSAPDKSGLPSDRFSAERTGGSVSTLTIQRTQQEDSAVYLCASSQEGWRDTQYFGPGTRLTVL.